This T cell receptor (beta chain) was obtained from a study of cytomegalovirus exposure and HLA in healthy donors. Study findings and constraints: A later analysis linked a missense variant in DCLRE1C to the trimming of TCR beta V and J genes.

The CDR3 spans 15 residues. Trimming stripped 8 bases from V and 6 bases from J, with 20 bases between. CDR1 ENHRY and CDR2 SYGVKD come from the germline V gene. Use of 60 Vbeta and 13 Jbeta primers characterized the PCR. Original processing methods: Later work found approximately 87 million unique TCR beta chains, with about 10 million shared. TCRdb's copy holds only in-frame clones and misses some; the assay was immunoSEQ multiplex PCR. That table supplies the V and J calls and clone size; D and trimming were determined from the DNA. The sample consists of approximately 40,000 clones, roughly 89% of them appearing once. In regard to this clone: Antigen: not known.

The sample taken for sequencing was PBMCs. The sequence was obtained from a woman in her thirties or forties in good health and CMV-seropositive. The rearrangement uses TRBV10-3 and TRBJ1-5; tentatively, D is TRBD1 (6 bases). DNA of the CDR3: TGTGCCATCGGAAGAGATAGGGGACAATTTCAGCCCCAGCATTTT. This codes for CAIGRDRGQFQPQHF.